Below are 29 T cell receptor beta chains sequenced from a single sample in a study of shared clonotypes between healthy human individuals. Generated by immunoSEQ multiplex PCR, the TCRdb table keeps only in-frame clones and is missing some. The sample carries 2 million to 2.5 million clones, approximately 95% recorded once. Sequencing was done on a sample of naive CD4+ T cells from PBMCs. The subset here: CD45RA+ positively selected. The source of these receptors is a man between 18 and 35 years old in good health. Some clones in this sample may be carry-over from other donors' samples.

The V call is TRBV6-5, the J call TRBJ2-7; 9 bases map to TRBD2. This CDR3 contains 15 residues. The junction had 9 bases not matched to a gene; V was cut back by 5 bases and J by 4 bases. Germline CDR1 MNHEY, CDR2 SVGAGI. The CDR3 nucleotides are TGTGCCAGCAGTACCTTTAGCGGGAGTTGGTACGAGCAGTACTTC. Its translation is CASSTFSGSWYEQYF.

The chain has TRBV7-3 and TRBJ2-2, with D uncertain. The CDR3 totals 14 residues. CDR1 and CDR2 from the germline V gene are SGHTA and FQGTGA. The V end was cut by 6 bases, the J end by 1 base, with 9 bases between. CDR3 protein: CASRKHRNTGELFF. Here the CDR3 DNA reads TGTGCCAGCAGGAAACACCGGAACACCGGGGAGCTGTTTTTT. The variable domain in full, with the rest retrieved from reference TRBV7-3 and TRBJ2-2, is GAGVSQTPSNKVTEKGKYVELRCDPISGHTALYWYRQSLGQGPEFLIYFQGTGAADDSGLPNDRFFAVRPEGSVSTLKIQRTERGDSAVYLCASRKHRNTGELFFGEGSRLTVL.

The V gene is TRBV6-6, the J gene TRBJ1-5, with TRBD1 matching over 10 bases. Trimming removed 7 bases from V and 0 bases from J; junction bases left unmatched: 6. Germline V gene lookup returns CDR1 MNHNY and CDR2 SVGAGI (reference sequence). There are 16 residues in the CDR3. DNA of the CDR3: TGTGCCAGCAAGGACAGGGGGGAATATAGCAATCAGCCCCAGCATTTT. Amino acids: CASKDRGEYSNQPQHF.

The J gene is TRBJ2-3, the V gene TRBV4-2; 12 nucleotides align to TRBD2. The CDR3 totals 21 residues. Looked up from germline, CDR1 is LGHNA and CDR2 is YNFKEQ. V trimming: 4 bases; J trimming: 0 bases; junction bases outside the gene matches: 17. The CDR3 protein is CASSRQGLAGPSSSSTDTQYF. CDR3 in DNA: TGTGCCAGCAGCCGCCAGGGACTAGCGGGCCCAAGCTCATCTAGCACAGATACGCAGTATTTT.

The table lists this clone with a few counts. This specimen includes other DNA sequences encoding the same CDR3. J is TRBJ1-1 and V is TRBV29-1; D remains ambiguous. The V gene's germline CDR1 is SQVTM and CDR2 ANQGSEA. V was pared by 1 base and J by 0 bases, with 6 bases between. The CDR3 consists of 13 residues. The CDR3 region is CSVEGRLNTEAFF. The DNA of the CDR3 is TGCAGCGTTGAAGGCCGGTTGAACACTGAAGCTTTCTTT.

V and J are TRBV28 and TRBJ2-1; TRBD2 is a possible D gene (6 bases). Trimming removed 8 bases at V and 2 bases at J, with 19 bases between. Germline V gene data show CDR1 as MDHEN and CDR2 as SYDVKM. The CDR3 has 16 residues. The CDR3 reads CASGSLSSGAYNEQFF. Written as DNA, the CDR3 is TGTGCCAGCGGATCGCTAAGTAGCGGTGCCTACAATGAGCAGTTCTTC.

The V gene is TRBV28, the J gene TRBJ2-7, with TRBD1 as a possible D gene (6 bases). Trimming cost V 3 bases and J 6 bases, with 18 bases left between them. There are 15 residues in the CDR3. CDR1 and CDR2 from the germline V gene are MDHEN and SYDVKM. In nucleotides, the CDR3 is TGTGCCAGCAGTTTCTGGGGACAAGGGAAGGGCGAGCAGTACTTC. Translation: CASSFWGQGKGEQYF. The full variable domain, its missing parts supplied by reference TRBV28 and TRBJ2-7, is DVKVTQSSRYLVKRTGEKVFLECVQDMDHENMFWYRQDPGLGLRLIYFSYDVKMKEKGDIPEGYSVSREKKERFSLILESASTNQTSMYLCASSFWGQGKGEQYFGPGTRLTVT.

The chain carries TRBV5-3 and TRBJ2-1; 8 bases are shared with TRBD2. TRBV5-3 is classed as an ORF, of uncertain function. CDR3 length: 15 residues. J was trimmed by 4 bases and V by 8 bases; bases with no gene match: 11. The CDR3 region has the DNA TGTGCCAGCAGCCGGTCTAGCGGGCCTTACAATGAGCAGTTCTTC. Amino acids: CASSRSSGPYNEQFF.

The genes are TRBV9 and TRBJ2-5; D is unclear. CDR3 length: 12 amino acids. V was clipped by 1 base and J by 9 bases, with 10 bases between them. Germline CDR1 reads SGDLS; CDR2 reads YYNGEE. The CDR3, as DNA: TGTGCCAGCAGCGTACAAGGTGGGGCCCAGTACTTC. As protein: CASSVQGGAQYF.

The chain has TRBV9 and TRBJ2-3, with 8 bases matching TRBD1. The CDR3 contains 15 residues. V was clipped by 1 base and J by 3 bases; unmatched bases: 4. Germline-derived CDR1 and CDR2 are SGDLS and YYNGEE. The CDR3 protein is CASSVQGAGTDTQYF. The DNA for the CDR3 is TGTGCCAGCAGCGTACAGGGGGCGGGTACAGATACGCAGTATTTT. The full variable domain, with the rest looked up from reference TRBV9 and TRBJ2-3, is DSGVTQTPKHLITATGQRVTLRCSPRSGDLSVYWYQQSLDQGLQFLIQYYNGEERAKGNILERFSAQQFPDLHSELNLSSLELGDSALYFCASSVQGAGTDTQYFGPGTRLTVL.

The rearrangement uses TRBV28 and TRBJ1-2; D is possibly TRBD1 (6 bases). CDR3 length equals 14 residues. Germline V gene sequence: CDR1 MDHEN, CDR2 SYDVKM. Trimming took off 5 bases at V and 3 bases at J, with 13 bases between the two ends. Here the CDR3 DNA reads TGTGCCAGCAGTCCGACCCCAGGGGACTATGGCTACACCTTC. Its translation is CASSPTPGDYGYTF.

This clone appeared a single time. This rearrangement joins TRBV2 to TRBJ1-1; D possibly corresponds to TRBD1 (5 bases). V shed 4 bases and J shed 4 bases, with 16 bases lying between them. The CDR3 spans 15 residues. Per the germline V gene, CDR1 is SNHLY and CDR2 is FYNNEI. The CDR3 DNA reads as TGTGCCAGCAGTGCATCGGGGGTCCGAGGCACTGAAGCTTTCTTT. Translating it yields CASSASGVRGTEAFF.

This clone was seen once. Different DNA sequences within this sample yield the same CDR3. CDR3 nucleotides: TGTGCCAGCAGTGCCTTTAGCGGGGGTAGCACAGATACGCAGTATTTT. Amino acid sequence: CASSAFSGGSTDTQYF. The V gene is TRBV6-1, the J gene TRBJ2-3, with 9 bases lining up with TRBD2. This CDR3 comprises 16 residues. V gave up 4 bases and J gave up 0 bases; unmatched junction bases: 5. Looked up from germline, CDR1 is MNHNS and CDR2 is SASEGT.

CDR3 sequence: CASSSGGGTGSYEQYF. The CDR3 DNA sequence: TGTGCCAGCAGCTCCGGAGGAGGGACTGGCTCCTACGAGCAGTACTTC. The chain employs TRBV7-8 and TRBJ2-7, with a possible D match to TRBD2 (6 bases). This CDR3 contains 16 residues. Trimming removed 4 bases at V and 0 bases at J, with 16 bases between. Germline V gene lookup returns CDR1 SGHVS and CDR2 FQNEAQ.

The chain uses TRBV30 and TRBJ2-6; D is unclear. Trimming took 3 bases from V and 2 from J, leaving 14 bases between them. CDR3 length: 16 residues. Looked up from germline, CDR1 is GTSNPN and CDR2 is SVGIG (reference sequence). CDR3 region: CAWSVRFSPGANVLTF. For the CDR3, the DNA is TGTGCCTGGAGCGTACGATTTAGTCCTGGGGCCAACGTCCTGACTTTC.

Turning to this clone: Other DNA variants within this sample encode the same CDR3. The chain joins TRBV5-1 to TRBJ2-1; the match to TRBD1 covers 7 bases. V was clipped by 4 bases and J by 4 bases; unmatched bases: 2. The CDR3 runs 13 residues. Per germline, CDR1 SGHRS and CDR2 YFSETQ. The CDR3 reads CASSQQGYNEQFF. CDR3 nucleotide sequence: TGCGCCAGCAGCCAACAGGGGTACAATGAGCAGTTCTTC.

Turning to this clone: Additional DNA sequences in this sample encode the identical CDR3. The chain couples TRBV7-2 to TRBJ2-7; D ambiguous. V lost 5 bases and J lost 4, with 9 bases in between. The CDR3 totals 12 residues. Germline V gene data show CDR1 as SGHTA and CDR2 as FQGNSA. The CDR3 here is CASSASGYEQYF. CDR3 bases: TGTGCCAGCAGCGCCAGTGGGTACGAGCAGTACTTC.

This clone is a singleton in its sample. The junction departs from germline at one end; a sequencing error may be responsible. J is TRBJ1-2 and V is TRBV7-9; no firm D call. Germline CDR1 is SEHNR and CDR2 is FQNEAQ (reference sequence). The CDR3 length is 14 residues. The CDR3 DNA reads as TGTGCCAGCAGCTTAGCGAGCCTTAACCATGGCTACACCTTC. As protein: CASSLASLNHGYTF.

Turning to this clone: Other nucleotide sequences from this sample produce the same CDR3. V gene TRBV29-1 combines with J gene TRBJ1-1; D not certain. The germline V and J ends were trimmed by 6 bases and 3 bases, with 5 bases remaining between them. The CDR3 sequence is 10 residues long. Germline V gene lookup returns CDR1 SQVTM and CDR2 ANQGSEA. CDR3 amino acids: CSVGDTEAFF. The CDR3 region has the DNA TGCAGCGTGGGTGACACTGAAGCTTTCTTT.

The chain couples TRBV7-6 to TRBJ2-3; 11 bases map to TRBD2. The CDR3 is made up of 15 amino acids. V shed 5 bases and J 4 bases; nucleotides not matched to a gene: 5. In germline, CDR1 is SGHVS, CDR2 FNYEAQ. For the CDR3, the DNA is TGTGCCAGCAGCGTACTAGCGGGAGATGCAGATACGCAGTATTTT. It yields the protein CASSVLAGDADTQYF.

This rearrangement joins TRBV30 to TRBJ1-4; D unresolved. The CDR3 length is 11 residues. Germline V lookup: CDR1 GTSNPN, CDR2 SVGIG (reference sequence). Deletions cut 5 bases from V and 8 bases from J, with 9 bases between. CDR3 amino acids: CAWEAYEKLFF. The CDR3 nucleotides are TGTGCCTGGGAAGCTTACGAAAAACTGTTTTTT.

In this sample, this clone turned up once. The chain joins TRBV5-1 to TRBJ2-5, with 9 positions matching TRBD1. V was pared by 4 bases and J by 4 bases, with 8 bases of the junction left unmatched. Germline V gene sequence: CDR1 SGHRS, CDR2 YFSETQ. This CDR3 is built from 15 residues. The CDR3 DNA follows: TGCGCCAGCAGCACCAAGACAGGGGGAGGAGAGACCCAGTACTTC. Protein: CASSTKTGGGETQYF.

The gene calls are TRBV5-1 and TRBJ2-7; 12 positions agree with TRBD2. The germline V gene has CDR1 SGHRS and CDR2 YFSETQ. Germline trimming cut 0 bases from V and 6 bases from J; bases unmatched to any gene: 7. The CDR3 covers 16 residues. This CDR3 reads CASSLGLAGGLSEQYF. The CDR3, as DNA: TGCGCCAGCAGCTTGGGCCTAGCGGGAGGGCTTAGCGAGCAGTACTTC.

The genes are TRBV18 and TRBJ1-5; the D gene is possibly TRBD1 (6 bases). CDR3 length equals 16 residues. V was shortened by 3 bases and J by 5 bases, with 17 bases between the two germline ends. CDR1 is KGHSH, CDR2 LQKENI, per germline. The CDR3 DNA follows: TGTGCCAGCTCACCCCGGGAGGGGGGCCGAGATCAGCCCCAGCATTTT. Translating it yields CASSPREGGRDQPQHF.

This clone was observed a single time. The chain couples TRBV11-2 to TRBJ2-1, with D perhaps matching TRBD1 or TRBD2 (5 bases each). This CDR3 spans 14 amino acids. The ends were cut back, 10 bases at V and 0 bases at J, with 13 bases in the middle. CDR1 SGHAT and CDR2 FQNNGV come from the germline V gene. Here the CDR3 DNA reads TGTGCCACCCAGGGCCGGGGCTCCTACAATGAGCAGTTCTTC. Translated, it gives CATQGRGSYNEQFF. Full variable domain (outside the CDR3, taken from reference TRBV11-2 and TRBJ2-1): EAGVAQSPRYKIIEKRQSVAFWCNPISGHATLYWYQQILGQGPKLLIQFQNNGVVDDSQLPKDRFSAERLKGVDSTLKIQPAKLEDSAVYLCATQGRGSYNEQFFGPGTRLTVL.

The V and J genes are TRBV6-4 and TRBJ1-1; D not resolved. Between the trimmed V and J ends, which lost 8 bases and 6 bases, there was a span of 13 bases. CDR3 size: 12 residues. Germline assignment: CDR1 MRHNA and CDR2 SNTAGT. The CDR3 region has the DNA TGTGCCAGCGGCTACAGTATCCCTGAAGCTTTCTTT. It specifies CASGYSIPEAFF.

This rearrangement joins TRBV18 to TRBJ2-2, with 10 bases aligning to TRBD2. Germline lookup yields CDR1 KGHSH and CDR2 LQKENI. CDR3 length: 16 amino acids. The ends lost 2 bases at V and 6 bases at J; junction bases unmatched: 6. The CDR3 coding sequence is TGTGCCAGCTCACCAATATCTAGCGGGAGTGCCGGGGAGCTGTTTTTT. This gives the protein CASSPISSGSAGELFF.

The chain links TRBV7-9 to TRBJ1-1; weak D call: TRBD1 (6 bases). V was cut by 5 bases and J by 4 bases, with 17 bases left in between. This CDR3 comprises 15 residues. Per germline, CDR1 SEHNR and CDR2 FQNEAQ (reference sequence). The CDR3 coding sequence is TGTGCCAGCAGCCCCACAGGGCCCAGGGGCACTGAAGCTTTCTTT. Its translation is CASSPTGPRGTEAFF.

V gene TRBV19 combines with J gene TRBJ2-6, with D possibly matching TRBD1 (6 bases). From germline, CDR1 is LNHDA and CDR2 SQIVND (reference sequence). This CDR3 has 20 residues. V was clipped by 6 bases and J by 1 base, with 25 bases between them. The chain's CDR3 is CASRPLPGQRMSSGANVLTF. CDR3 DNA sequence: TGTGCCAGTAGGCCCCTCCCGGGACAAAGGATGTCGTCTGGGGCCAACGTCCTGACTTTC.